This T cell receptor (beta chain) was sequenced for a study of cytomegalovirus exposure and HLA in healthy donors. Study-wide background: The platform used for the roughly 120 validation repertoires matched that of the approximately 670 first-cohort repertoires, a later analysis reported.

A remark on this clone: Its antigen is currently unknown.

Overall study findings and caveats: According to the study, 150 to 200 TCR beta chains were cytomegalovirus-associated.

Generated by immunoSEQ multiplex PCR, the TCRdb table keeps only in-frame clones and is missing some. Among about 110,000 clones listed, roughly 90% were seen once. From the 120-subject validation cohort, which was separate from the roughly 710-subject first cohort, the donors were drawn. The sequenced material came from PBMCs. The receptor was isolated from a woman aged 18-30 years in good health and CMV-seronegative.

CDR3 sequence: CASSVGGRASGNTIYF. DNA for the CDR3: TGTGCCAGCAGCGTAGGGGGGAGGGCCTCTGGAAACACCATATATTTT. The rearrangement links TRBV9 to TRBJ1-3; D perhaps matches TRBD1 (5 bases). Trimming stripped 0 bases from V and 0 bases from J, with 10 bases between. This CDR3 is built from 16 residues. CDR1 is SGDLS, CDR2 YYNGEE, per germline.